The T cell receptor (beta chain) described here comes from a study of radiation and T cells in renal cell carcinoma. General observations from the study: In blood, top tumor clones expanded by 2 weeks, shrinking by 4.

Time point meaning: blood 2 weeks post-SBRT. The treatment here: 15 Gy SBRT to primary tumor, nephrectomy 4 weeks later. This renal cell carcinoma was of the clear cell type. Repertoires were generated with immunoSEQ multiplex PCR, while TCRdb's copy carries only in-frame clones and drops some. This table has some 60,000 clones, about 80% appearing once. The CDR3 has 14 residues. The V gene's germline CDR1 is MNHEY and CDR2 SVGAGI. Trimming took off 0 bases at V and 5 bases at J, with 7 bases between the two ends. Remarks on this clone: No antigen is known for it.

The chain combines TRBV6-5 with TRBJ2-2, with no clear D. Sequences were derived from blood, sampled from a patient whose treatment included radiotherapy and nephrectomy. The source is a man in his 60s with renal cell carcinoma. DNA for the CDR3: TGTGCCAGCAGTTACTCGCCCCAGACCGGGGAGCTGTTTTTT. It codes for CASSYSPQTGELFF.